This T cell receptor (beta chain) was obtained from a study of regulatory T cells in long-lasting Graves disease (dated by TCRdb to the early 2020s). Context from the whole study: Persistent Graves' disease was defined as antithyroid drug treatment for over 5 years with persistently positive TSH receptor autoantibodies. Peripheral blood TCR sequencing and RNA sequencing compared persistent Graves' disease patients with newly diagnosed Graves' disease patients. The study was registered as a clinical trial and conducted in China. A total of roughly 35 samples underwent TCR sequencing: about 13 from persistent and roughly 20 from newly diagnosed Graves' disease patients. On average, persistent Graves' disease patients in the clinical cohort had been on antithyroid drugs for roughly 11 years. Here is what the overall study found, with its caveats: The authors noted that the small sample size was a limitation that may lower accuracy. Compared with newly diagnosed patients, persistent Graves' disease patients had lower TCR Shannon entropy and fewer highly expanded clones, which suggests clonal expansion. A larger number of public clonotypes was shared among persistent patients (about 2,700) than among newly diagnosed patients (roughly 980). Sequencing and analysis were limited to the TCR beta chain. TRBV28, TRBJ1-2 and TRBJ2-5 were preferentially used in persistent disease, while TRBV20-1 and TRBJ2-1 were favored in newly diagnosed disease. Because the primary lesion, thyroid tissue, could not be accessed, the study looked at peripheral blood alone.

This clonotype has more than one count but fewer than ten. Its target antigen remains unknown. The input lacks base qualities; no much larger clone sits a single base away. Library generation was performed with multiplex PCR. The listed sequencing device is Illumina HiSeq 4000. To build TCR beta libraries, CDR3 regions were amplified by Arm-PCR using iRepertoire HTBI primers. PCR products were gel purified before sequencing. From the authors' description of their analysis: Across samples, roughly 60 TRBV and 14 TRBJ segments were identified and used for gene usage analysis of CDR3 amino acid clonotypes. Filtered high-quality paired reads were merged into contigs using COPE and FqMerger. BLAST was used to align contigs to IMGT TRBV, TRBD and TRBJ reference genes, with CDR3 defined following IMGT. Clonotypes above 0.1% frequency were classified as highly expanded clones. Repertoire diversity was measured by Shannon entropy, and V-J evenness by the Gini coefficient. A clonotype was considered public if more than one individual shared it. TCRdb passed the public sequencing reads through fastp at Q25 and MiXCR, retaining productive beta sequences. Rows with a matching CDR3 protein are joined into one entry that keeps the most common DNA and genes. The V and J calls and clone size are TCRdb's, not the authors'. The sample records a few hundred thousand distinct CDR3 sequences, about 20% of which are singletons. Roughly 30% of the sample is in the top ten clones.

The CDR3, cysteine through phenylalanine, is 17 amino acids long. Only the CDR3 part of the read is kept: 51 bases, read in frame from the first base. CDR1 and CDR2 are drawn from the germline V gene: SNHLY, FYNNEI. Trimming takes 0 bases from V and 6 bases from J, and the germline ends sit 21 bases apart. This sample's time point label indicates: persistent/refractory GD, antithyroid drugs over 5 years with positive TRAb. For both TCR sequencing and RNA sequencing, RNA was extracted from PBMCs in TRIzol. The diagnosis of Graves' disease followed American Thyroid Association guidelines. Patients for the study were recruited at an endocrinology department in Xi'an, China. From each patient, about 9 milliliters of peripheral blood was collected into an EDTA anticoagulant tube. Ficoll Paque Plus density gradient separation was used to isolate PBMCs, and no additional T cell sorting was done. An Agilent 2100 Bioanalyzer and agarose gel were used to assess RNA quality, and a NanoDrop 2000 was used to measure RNA concentration.

The clonotype comes from a female donor with Graves disease. The sample consisted of peripheral blood mononuclear cells (PBMCs), taken when the disease was refractory, from a patient treated with antithyroid drugs. The chain is encoded by TRBV2 joined to TRBJ2-7; no D gene call is confident. The CDR3 reads as follows: CASSEAIGGPATLEQYF. The nucleotide sequence is TGTGCCAGCAGTGAAGCTATCGGCGGTCCTGCTACGCTCGAGCAGTACTTC.